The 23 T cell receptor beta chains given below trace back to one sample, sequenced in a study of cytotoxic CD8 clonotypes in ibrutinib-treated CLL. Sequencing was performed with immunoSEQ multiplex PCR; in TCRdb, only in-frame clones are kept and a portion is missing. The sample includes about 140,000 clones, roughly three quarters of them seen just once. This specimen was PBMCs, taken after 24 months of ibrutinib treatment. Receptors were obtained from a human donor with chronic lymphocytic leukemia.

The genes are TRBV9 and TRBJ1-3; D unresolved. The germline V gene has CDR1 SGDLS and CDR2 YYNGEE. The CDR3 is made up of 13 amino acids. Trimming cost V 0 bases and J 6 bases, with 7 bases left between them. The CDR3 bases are TGTGCCAGCAGCGTAGATGGGGTAAACACCATATATTTT. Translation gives CASSVDGVNTIYF.

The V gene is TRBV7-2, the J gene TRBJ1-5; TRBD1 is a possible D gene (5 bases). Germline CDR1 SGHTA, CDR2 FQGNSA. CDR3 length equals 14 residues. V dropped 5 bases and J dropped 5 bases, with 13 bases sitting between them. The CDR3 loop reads CASSPQGPYQPQHF. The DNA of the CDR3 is TGTGCCAGCAGCCCCCAGGGCCCATATCAGCCCCAGCATTTT. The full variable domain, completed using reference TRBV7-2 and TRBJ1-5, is GAGVSQSPSNKVTEKGKDVELRCDPISGHTALYWYRQSLGQGLEFLIYFQGNSAPDKSGLPSDRFSAERTGGSVSTLTIQRTQQEDSAVYLCASSPQGPYQPQHFGDGTRLSIL.

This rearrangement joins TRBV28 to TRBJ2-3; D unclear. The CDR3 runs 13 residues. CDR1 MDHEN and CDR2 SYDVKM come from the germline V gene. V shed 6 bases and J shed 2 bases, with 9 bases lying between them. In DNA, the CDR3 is TGTGCCAGCAGCGAACAGCCCACAGATACGCAGTATTTT. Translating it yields CASSEQPTDTQYF.

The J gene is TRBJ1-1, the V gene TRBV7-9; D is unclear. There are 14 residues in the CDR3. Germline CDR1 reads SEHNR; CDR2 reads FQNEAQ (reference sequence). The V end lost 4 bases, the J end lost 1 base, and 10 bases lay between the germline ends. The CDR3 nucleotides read TGTGCCAGCAGCTCGTCGTGGGCGAACACTGAAGCTTTCTTT. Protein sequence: CASSSSWANTEAFF.

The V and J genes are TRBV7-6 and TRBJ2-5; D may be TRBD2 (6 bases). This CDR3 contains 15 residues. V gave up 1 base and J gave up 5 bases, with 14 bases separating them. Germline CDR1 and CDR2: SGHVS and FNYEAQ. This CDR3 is CASSLGPNRGETQYF. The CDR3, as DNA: TGTGCCAGCAGCTTAGGGCCCAACCGGGGGGAGACCCAGTACTTC.

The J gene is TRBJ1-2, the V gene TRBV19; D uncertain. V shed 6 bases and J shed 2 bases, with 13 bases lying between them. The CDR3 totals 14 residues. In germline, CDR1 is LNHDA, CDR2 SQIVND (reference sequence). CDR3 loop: CASSRGHQNYGYTF. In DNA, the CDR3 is TGTGCCAGTAGCCGTGGCCATCAGAACTATGGCTACACCTTC.

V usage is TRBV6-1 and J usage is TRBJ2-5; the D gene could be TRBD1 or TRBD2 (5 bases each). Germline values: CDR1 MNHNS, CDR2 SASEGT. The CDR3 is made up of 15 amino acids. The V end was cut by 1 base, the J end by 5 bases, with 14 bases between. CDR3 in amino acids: CASSEVGAGWETQYF. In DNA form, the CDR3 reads TGTGCCAGCAGTGAAGTCGGGGCGGGCTGGGAGACCCAGTACTTC.

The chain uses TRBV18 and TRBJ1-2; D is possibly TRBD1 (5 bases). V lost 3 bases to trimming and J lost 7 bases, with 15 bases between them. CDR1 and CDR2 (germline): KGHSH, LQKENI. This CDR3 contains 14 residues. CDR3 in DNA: TGTGCCAGCTCACCGGGGGAGAATCGGGGTGGCTACACCTTC. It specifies CASSPGENRGGYTF.

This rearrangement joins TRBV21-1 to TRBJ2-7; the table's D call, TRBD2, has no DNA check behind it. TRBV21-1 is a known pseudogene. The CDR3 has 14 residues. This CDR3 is CASSKVFPSYEQYF. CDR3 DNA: TGTGCCAGCAGCAAAGTCTTTCCCTCCTACGAGCAGTACTTC.

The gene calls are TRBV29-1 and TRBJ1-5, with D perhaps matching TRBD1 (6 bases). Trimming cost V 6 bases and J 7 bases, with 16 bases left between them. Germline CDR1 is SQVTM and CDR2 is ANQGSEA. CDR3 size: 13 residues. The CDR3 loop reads CSVPGGLGQPQHF. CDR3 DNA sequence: TGCAGCGTCCCCGGGGGGCTGGGCCAGCCCCAGCATTTT. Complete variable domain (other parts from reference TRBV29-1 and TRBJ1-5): SAVISQKPSRDICQRGTSLTIQCQVDSQVTMMFWYRQQPGQSLTLIATANQGSEATYESGFVIDKFPISRPNLTFSTLTVSNMSPEDSSIYLCSVPGGLGQPQHFGDGTRLSIL.

The CDR3 is CASSLGAGYGYTF. The CDR3 DNA is TGCGCCAGCAGCTTGGGGGCGGGCTATGGCTACACCTTC. This chain links TRBV5-1 with TRBJ1-2; no reliable D call. V was trimmed by 0 bases and J by 4 bases, leaving 7 bases between them. Germline V gene lookup returns CDR1 SGHRS and CDR2 YFSETQ. The CDR3 has 13 amino acids.

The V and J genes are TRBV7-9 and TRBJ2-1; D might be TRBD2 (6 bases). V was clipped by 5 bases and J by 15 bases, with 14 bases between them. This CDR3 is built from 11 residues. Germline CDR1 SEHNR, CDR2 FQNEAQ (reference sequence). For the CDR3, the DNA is TGTGCCAGCAGCCCCGCGGCCGGGGGGTTCTTC. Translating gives CASSPAAGGFF.

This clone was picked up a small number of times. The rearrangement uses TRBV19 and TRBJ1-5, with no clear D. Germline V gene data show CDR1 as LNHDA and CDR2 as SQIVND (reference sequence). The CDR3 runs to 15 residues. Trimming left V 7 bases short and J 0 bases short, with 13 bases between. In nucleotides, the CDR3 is TGTGCCAGTACAATCGGGCGGGGTAGCAATCAGCCCCAGCATTTT. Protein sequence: CASTIGRGSNQPQHF.

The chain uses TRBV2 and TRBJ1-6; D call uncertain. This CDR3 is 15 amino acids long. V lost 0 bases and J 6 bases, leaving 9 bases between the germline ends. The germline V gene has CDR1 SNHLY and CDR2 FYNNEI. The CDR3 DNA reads TGTGCCAGCAGTGAAGCGGGCCGGCCTAATTCACCCCTCCACTTT. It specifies CASSEAGRPNSPLHF.

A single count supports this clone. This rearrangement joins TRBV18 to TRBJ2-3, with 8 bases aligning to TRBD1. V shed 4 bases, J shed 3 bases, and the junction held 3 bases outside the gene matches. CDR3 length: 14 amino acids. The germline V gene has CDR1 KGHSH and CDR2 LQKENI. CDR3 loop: CASSLGQGTDTQYF. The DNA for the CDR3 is TGTGCCAGCTCACTCGGACAGGGTACAGATACGCAGTATTTT. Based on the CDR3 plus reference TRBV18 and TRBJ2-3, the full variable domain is NAGVMQNPRHLVRRRGQEARLRCSPMKGHSHVYWYRQLPEEGLKFMVYLQKENIIDESGMPKERFSAEFPKEGPSILRIQQVVRGDSAAYFCASSLGQGTDTQYFGPGTRLTVL.

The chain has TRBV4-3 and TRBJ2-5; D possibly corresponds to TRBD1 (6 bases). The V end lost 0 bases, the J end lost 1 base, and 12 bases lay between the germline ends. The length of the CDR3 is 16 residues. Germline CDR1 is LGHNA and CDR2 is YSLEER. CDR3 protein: CASSQDVGTIQETQYF. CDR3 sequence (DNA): TGCGCCAGCAGCCAAGATGTCGGGACAATCCAAGAGACCCAGTACTTC.

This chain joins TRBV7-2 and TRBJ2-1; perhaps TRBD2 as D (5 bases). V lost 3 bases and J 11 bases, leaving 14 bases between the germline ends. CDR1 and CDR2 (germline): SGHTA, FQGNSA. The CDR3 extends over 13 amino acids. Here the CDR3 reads CASSFTSREKQFF. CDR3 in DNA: TGTGCCAGCAGCTTTACAAGCCGGGAAAAGCAGTTCTTC.

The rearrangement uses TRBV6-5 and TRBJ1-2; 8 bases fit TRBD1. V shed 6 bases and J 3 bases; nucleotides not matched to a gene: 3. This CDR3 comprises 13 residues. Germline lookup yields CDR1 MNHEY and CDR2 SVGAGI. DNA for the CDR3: TGTGCCAGCAGAGAACAGGGGGACTATGGCTACACCTTC. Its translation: CASREQGDYGYTF.

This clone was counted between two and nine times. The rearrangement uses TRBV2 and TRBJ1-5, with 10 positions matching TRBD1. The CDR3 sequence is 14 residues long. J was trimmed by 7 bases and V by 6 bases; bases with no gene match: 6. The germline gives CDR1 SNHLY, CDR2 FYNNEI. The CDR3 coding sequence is TGTGCCAGCAGGACAGGGGGCCCGGGGCAGCCCCAGCATTTT. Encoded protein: CASRTGGPGQPQHF.

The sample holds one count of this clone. The chain's CDR3 is CASSRGISEQYF. CDR3 DNA sequence: TGTGCCAGCAGCCGGGGCATCAGCGAGCAGTACTTC. V gene TRBV6-5 combines with J gene TRBJ2-7, with D perhaps given as TRBD1 or TRBD2 (5 bases each). The CDR3 loop spans 12 amino acids. V shed 6 bases and J shed 6 bases, with 12 bases lying between them. Germline V gives CDR1 MNHEY, CDR2 SVGAGI.

The CDR3 DNA sequence: TGTGCCAGCAGCCAACAGGTTGGGAAGTCCAAAAACATTCAGTACTTC. It translates to CASSQQVGKSKNIQYF. The genes are TRBV4-2 and TRBJ2-4; D gene uncertain. The CDR3 totals 16 residues. The V gene's germline CDR1 is LGHNA and CDR2 YNFKEQ. The V gene lost 2 bases and the J gene lost 2 bases, with 13 bases spanning the gap.

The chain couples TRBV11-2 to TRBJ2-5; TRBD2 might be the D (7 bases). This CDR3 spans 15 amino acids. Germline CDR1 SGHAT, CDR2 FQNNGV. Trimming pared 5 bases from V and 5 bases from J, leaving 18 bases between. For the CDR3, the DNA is TGTGCCAGCAGCCCCATCCGGGGGGCCGTCGAGACCCAGTACTTC. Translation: CASSPIRGAVETQYF.

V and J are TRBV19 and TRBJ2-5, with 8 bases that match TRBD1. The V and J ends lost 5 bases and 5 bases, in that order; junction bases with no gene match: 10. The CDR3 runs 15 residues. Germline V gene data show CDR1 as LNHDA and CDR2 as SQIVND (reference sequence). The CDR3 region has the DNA TGTGCCAGTAGTCCCCCCTCAGGGGGCTTCGAGACCCAGTACTTC. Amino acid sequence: CASSPPSGGFETQYF.